The clone carrying this T cell receptor (beta chain) has a count of ten or more. Time point reported: newly diagnosed GD, antithyroid drugs for less than 3 months. PBMCs were the source of the RNA used for TCR sequencing. Germline V gives CDR1 SQVTM, CDR2 ANQGSEA. CDR3 length: 13 residues. Trimming cost V 0 bases and J 5 bases, with 10 bases left between them. Sequencing libraries for TCR beta were prepared with iRepertoire HTBI primers and Arm-PCR of CDR3 regions. Using its own MiXCR run on the multiplex PCR reads, TCRdb lists one record per CDR3 protein. The repertoire has roughly 500,000 distinct CDR3 sequences, approximately 13% of them found once; the top ten carry about 10%. The sample belongs to a study of regulatory T cells in long-lasting Graves disease. These records were also assigned to another study, of T cells in Graves' hyperthyroidism and ophthalmopathy.

The receptor's source is a man aged 25 to 40 with Graves disease. J is TRBJ1-2 and V is TRBV29-1; no clear D gene. Sequenced here: peripheral blood mononuclear cells (PBMCs), sampled at new diagnosis, from a patient treated with antithyroid drugs. CDR3 in amino acids: CSVEETSSYGYTF. The CDR3 DNA is TGCAGCGTTGAAGAGACGAGCTCATATGGCTACACCTTC.